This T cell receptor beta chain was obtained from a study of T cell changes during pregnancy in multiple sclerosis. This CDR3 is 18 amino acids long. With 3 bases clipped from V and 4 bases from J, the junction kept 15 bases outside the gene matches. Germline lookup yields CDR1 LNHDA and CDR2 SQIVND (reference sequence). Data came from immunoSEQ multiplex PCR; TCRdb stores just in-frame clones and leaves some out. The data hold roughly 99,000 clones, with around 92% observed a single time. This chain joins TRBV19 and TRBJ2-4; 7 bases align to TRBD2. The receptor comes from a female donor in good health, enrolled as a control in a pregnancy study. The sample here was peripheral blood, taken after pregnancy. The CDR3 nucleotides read TGTGCCAGTAGTATTTCTGGACTAGTTGTCGGTCATAAAAACATTCAGTACTTC. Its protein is CASSISGLVVGHKNIQYF. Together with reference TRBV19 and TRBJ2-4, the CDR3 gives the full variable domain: DGGITQSPKYLFRKEGQNVTLSCEQNLNHDAMYWYRQDPGQGLRLIYYSQIVNDFQKGDIAEGYSVSREKKESFPLTVTSAQKNPTAFYLCASSISGLVVGHKNIQYFGAGTRLSVL.